This T cell receptor beta chain comes out of a study of blood T cell repertoires in COVID-19. Turning to the study itself: The United States, Italy and Spain provided the acute and convalescent COVID-19 samples. PBMCs, B-cell-depleted T cells, or T cells provided the cDNA or gDNA that made up the material.

In the source study's methods: Reference gene primer amplification yielded estimated nucleated cell counts. The assay was immunoSEQ multiplex PCR, and TCRdb's table has in-frame clones only and misses some. That table is the source of V, J and clone size, and D and trimming were worked out from the DNA. The sample lists about 30,000 clones; around 95% were seen once. Trimming shortened V by 6 bases and J by 0 bases, and 14 bases separated the two germline ends. The V gene's germline CDR1 is SGHRS and CDR2 YFSETQ. The CDR3 runs 15 residues. The source of this sequence is a human donor with active COVID-19. The donor label of this sample is uncertain. The sample taken for sequencing was peripheral blood. This rearrangement joins TRBV5-1 to TRBJ2-3; D might be TRBD1 (6 bases). The CDR3 sequence is CASTPSGESTDTQYF. For the CDR3, the DNA is TGCGCCAGCACCCCCTCAGGGGAGAGCACAGATACGCAGTATTTT.